These T cell receptor beta chains were read from a single sample in a study of T cells in Graves' hyperthyroidism and ophthalmopathy. TCRdb used MiXCR to reprocess the multiplex PCR reads, holding one entry per CDR3 protein. The sample holds some 300,000 distinct CDR3 sequences, approximately 15% seen once. The sample taken for sequencing was blood. The receptors come from a woman aged 40 to 55 with Graves' hyperthyroidism. CDR3s include the opening cysteine and the closing phenylalanine or tryptophan. A D gene is named only where the DNA matches it firmly. Clone size is not always given. Where it is, it says once, few, many or a class for expanded clones.

CDR3 protein	CDR3 DNA	clone size	D gene	J gene	V gene
CASSPSTGGVEAFF	TGTGCCAGCAGTCCATCGACAGGGGGAGTTGAAGCTTTCTTT	many	TRBD1	TRBJ1-1	TRBV12-3/TRBV12-4
CSARDTGTGIPYEQYF	TGCAGTGCTAGAGATACCGGGACAGGGATACCCTACGAGCAGTACTTC	-	TRBD1	TRBJ2-7	TRBV20-1
CASSHPVRRDYEETQYF	TGTGCCAGCAGCCACCCCGTTAGAAGGGACTACGAGGAGACCCAGTACTTC	-	TRBD2	TRBJ2-5	TRBV3-1
CASSTTYDIGRNQPQHF	TGTGCCAGCAGCACCACATACGACATAGGGAGGAATCAGCCCCAGCATTTT	many	-	TRBJ1-5	TRBV7-9
CASEGALDTEAFF	TGTGCCAGCGAGGGGGCTTTGGACACTGAAGCTTTCTTT	few	TRBD1	TRBJ1-1	TRBV27
CASSPTGLYNEQFF	TGTGCCAGCAGTCCCACAGGGTTGTACAATGAGCAGTTCTTC	many	-	TRBJ2-1	TRBV28
CSARGRRLEAFF	TGCAGTGCTAGAGGACGAAGGCTTGAAGCTTTCTTT	many	-	TRBJ1-1	TRBV20-1
CASTSRDSQQPQHF	TGTGCCAGTACCTCTCGGGACAGTCAGCAGCCCCAGCATTTT	many	TRBD1	TRBJ1-5	TRBV19
CASSSYYTEAFF	TGTGCCAGCAGTTCTTATTACACTGAAGCTTTCTTT	many	-	TRBJ1-1	TRBV12-3/TRBV12-4
CASSQGAPDYGYTF	TGTGCCAGCAGCCAGGGGGCGCCGGACTATGGCTACACCTTC	few	TRBD1	TRBJ1-2	TRBV6-1
CASRASSTDTQYF	TGTGCCAGTAGAGCGTCTAGCACAGATACGCAGTATTTT	many	-	TRBJ2-3	TRBV19
CASSRRNTEAFF	TGTGCCAGCAGTAGGCGGAACACTGAAGCTTTCTTT	many	-	TRBJ1-1	TRBV6-1
CASSQGLNTGELFF	TGTGCCAGCAGCCAGGGGCTTAACACCGGGGAGCTGTTTTTT	few	-	TRBJ2-2	TRBV4-2
CASRPRGGLATDTQYF	TGTGCCAGCAGACCGAGGGGGGGACTAGCGACAGATACGCAGTATTTT	many	TRBD2	TRBJ2-3	TRBV28